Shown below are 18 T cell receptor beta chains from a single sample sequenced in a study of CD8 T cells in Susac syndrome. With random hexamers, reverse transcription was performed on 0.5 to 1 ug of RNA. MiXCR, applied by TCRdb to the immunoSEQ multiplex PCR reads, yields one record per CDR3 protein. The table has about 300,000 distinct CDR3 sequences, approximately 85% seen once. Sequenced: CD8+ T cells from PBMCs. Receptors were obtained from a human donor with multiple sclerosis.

The CDR3: CASSQARLAETQYF. The CDR3 DNA follows: TGCGCCAGCAGCCAAGCCCGGCTAGCAGAGACCCAGTACTTC. V gene TRBV4-3 combines with J gene TRBJ2-5, with a tentative D call TRBD2 (5 bases). V lost 1 base, J lost 4 bases, and 10 bases lay in between. CDR3 length equals 14 residues. Germline V lookup: CDR1 LGHNA, CDR2 YSLEER.

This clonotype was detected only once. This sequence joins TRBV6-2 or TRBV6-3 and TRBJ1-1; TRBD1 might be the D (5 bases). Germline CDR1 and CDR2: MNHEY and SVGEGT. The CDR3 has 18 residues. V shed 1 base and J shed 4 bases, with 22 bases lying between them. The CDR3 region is CASSYFAPGTSGGTEAFF. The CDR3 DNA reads TGTGCCAGCAGTTACTTTGCGCCGGGGACCTCGGGGGGCACTGAAGCTTTCTTT.

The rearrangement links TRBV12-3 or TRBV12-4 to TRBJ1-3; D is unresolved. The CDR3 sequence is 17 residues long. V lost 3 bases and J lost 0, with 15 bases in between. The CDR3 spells CASSFPAGVPSGNTIYF. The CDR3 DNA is TGTGCCAGCAGTTTCCCCGCAGGTGTTCCCTCTGGAAACACCATATATTTT.

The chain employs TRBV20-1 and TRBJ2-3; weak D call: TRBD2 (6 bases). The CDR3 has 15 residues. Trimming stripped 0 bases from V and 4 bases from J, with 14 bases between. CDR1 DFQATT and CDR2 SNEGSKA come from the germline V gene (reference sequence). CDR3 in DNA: TGCAGTGCTAGAGAATCCCGGGAGTTTCCAGATACGCAGTATTTT. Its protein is CSARESREFPDTQYF.

The CDR3 loop is CASSQSEAEFPNYGYTF. The CDR3 bases are TGCGCCAGCAGCCAGTCGGAGGCCGAATTCCCTAACTATGGCTACACCTTC. The rearrangement links TRBV4-3 to TRBJ1-2; no definite D call. The CDR3 totals 17 residues. Germline CDR1 reads LGHNA; CDR2 reads YSLEER. The V gene lost 3 bases and the J gene lost 0 bases, with 17 bases spanning the gap.

The CDR3 here is CASSLGGVSFYF. In nucleotides, the CDR3 is TGTGCCAGCAGCTTAGGGGGGGTCTCCTTTTACTTC. The chain employs TRBV7-9 and TRBJ2-5; tentatively, D is TRBD2 (6 bases). CDR1 and CDR2 from the germline V gene are SEHNR and FQNEAQ (reference sequence). Trimming removed 1 base from V and 14 bases from J, with 14 bases in between. The CDR3 totals 12 residues.

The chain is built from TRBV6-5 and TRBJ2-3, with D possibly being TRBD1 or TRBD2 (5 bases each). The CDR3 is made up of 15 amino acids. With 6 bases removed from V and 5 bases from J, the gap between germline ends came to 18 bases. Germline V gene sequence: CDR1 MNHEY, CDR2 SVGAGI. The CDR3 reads CASSLGMGVGDTQYF. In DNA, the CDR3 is TGTGCCAGCAGCCTCGGTATGGGGGTCGGAGATACGCAGTATTTT.

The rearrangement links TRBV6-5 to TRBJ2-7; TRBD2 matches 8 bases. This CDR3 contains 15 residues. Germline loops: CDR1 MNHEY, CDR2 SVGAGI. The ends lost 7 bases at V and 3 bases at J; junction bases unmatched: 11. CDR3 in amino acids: CASTMGLEALYEQYF. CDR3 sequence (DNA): TGTGCCAGCACCATGGGACTAGAGGCCCTCTACGAGCAGTACTTC.

CDR3 nucleotides: TGTGCCAGCAAGGAGAAAGGGGGGTTTTACGAGCAGTACTTC. It translates to CASKEKGGFYEQYF. The chain recombines TRBV6-2 or TRBV6-3 with TRBJ2-7; D tentatively reads TRBD1 or TRBD2 (6 bases each). The V end was cut by 7 bases, the J end by 4 bases, with 17 bases between. Germline V lookup: CDR1 MNHEY, CDR2 SVGEGT. The CDR3 spans 14 residues.

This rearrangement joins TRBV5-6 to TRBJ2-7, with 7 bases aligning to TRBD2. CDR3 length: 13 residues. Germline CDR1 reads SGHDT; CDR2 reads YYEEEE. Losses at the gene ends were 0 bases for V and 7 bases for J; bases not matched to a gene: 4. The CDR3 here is CASSLASGGEQYF. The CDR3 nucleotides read TGTGCCAGCAGCTTGGCTAGCGGAGGGGAGCAGTACTTC.

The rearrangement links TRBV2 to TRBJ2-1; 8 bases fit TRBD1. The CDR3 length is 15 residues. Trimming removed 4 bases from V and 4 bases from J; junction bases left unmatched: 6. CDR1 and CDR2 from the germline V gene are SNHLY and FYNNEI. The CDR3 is CASSGLGQGYNEQFF. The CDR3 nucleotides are TGTGCCAGCAGTGGTCTCGGACAGGGATACAATGAGCAGTTCTTC.

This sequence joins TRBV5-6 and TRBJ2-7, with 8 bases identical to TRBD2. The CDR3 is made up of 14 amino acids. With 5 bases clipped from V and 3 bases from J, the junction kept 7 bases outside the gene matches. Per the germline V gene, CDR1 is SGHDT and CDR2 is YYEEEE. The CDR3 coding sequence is TGTGCCAGCAGTTCCGGGACTAGGCACTACGAGCAGTACTTC. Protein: CASSSGTRHYEQYF.

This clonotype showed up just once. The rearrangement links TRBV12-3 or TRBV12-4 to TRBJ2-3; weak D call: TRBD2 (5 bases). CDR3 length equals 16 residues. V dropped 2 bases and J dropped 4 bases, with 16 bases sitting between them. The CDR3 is CASSLRRMVIADTQYF. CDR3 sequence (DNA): TGTGCCAGCAGTTTAAGGAGGATGGTAATTGCAGATACGCAGTATTTT.

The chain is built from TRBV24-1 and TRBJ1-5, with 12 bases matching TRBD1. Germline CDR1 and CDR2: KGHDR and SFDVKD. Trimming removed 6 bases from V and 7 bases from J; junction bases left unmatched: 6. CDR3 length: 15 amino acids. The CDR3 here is CATSPGQGAIQPQHF. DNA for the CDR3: TGTGCCACCAGTCCGGGACAGGGGGCGATCCAGCCCCAGCATTTT.

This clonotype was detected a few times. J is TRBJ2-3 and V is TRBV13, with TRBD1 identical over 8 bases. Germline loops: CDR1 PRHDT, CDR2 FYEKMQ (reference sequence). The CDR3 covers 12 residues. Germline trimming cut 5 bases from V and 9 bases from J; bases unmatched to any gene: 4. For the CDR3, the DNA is TGTGCCAGCAGCCCGGACAGGGCGACGCAGTATTTT. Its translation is CASSPDRATQYF.

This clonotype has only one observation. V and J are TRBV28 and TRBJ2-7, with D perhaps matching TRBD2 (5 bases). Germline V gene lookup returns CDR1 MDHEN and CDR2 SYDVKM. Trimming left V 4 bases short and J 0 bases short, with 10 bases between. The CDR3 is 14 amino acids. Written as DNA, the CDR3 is TGTGCCAGCAGTTCACCTAGCTCCTCCTACGAGCAGTACTTC. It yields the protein CASSSPSSSYEQYF.

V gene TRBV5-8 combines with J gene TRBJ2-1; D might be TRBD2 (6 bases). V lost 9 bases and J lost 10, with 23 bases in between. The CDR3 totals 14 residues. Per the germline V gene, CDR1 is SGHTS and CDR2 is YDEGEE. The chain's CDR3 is CANLDGGGSGEQFF. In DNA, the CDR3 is TGTGCCAACCTCGACGGGGGAGGCTCAGGGGAGCAGTTCTTC.

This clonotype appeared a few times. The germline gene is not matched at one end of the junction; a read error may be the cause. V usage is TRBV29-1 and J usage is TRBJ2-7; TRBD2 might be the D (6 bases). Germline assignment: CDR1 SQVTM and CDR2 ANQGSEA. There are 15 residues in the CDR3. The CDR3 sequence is CSVEGRSGSAYEQYF. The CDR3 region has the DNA TGCAGCGTCGAAGGGAGGAGCGGGTCCGCCTACGAGCAGTACTTC.